This TCR beta chain comes out of a study of T cells after yellow fever vaccination. Overall study context: Preparation of fractions with low cell numbers was performed using SMART-Seq v4 Ultra Low Input. Regarding the study as a whole: Most clones from primary vaccination were detected again post-booster (around 95% CD4, 88% CD8).

One entry per CDR3 protein, called by TCRdb with MiXCR from the 5' RACE reads. The sample has 450,000 to 550,000 distinct CDR3 sequences; 20% to 25% are singletons. CDR3 length equals 15 residues. The germline CDR1 and CDR2 sequences are SGHTA and FQGTGA. V was shortened by 1 base and J by 4 bases, with 13 bases between the two germline ends. This clonotype was recorded a few times. Its specificity is not known. This receptor was taken from a man between 18 and 35 years old who received the YFV17D yellow fever vaccine. The chain employs TRBV7-3 and TRBJ1-1; D is ambiguous. The sequences come from PBMCs, collected approximately 22 days after the first yellow fever vaccination. The CDR3 protein is CASSLISGRGTEAFF. The DNA for the CDR3 is TGTGCCAGCAGCTTAATTAGCGGCCGCGGCACTGAAGCTTTCTTT.